This is a list of T cell receptor beta chains from one sample in a study of shared clonotypes between healthy human individuals. Repertoires were generated with immunoSEQ multiplex PCR, while TCRdb's copy carries only in-frame clones and drops some. The sample has about 2.1 million clones; 93% are singletons. Material: naive CD8+ T cells from PBMCs. The receptors were sampled from a man younger than 35 in good health. Some clones in this sample may be carry-over from other donors' samples. Both conserved end residues are part of each CDR3. Fields, in order: J gene, V gene, clone size, D gene, CDR3 DNA, CDR3 protein. A D gene is named only where the DNA matches it firmly. The size of a clone is reported for some rows only, either as once, few or many, or as a class for expanded clones.

>TRBJ2-1|TRBV7-6|-|TRBD2
TGTGCCAGCAGCTTAAGCCCAGCGGGGGGCGATGAGCAGTTCTTC
CASSLSPAGGDEQFF
>TRBJ2-1|TRBV7-9|-|TRBD2
TGTGCCAGCAGCCAAAGCGGGAGCTCCTACAATGAGCAGTTCTTC
CASSQSGSSYNEQFF
>TRBJ2-7|TRBV27|-|-
TGTGCCAGCAGTCTCAGAGGGAACCCCGCCTACGAGCAGTACTTC
CASSLRGNPAYEQYF
>TRBJ2-1|TRBV7-8|-|TRBD2
TGTGCCAGCAGCTCGGGACTAGCGGGATCCATTCCCTACAATGAGCAGTTCTTC
CASSSGLAGSIPYNEQFF
>TRBJ2-1|TRBV7-3|once|TRBD2
TGTGCCAGCACCGGAGCGGGAGTGGGCAATGAGCAGTTCTTC
CASTGAGVGNEQFF
>TRBJ2-7|TRBV27|-|TRBD2
TGTGCCAGCAGTACTTTACTAGCGGGAGCCTACGAGCAGTACTTC
CASSTLLAGAYEQYF
>TRBJ2-3|TRBV27|-|TRBD1
TGTGCCAGCAGTTCGCACAGGGGGCGCGTGTCCACCACAGATACGCAGTATTTT
CASSSHRGRVSTTDTQYF
>TRBJ2-2|TRBV28|-|-
TGTGCCAGCAGCTATGGAGCGAACACCGGGGAGCTGTTTTTT
CASSYGANTGELFF
>TRBJ2-1|TRBV4-2|-|-
TGTGCCAGCAGCCAGGCCCGACTCGGCAATGAGCAGTTCTTC
CASSQARLGNEQFF
>TRBJ2-2|TRBV2|-|TRBD2
TGTGCCAGCAGTGACCTAGCGGGAGTGGCCGGGGAGCTGTTTTTT
CASSDLAGVAGELFF
>TRBJ2-2|TRBV4-2|-|-
TGTGCCAGCAGACCCGGCCCCGGTTGGGACACCGGGGAGCTGTTTTTT
CASRPGPGWDTGELFF
>TRBJ2-2|TRBV13|-|TRBD1
TGTGCCAGCAGCCTCGAGGGACAGGGGGAAAACACCGGGGAGCTGTTTTTT
CASSLEGQGENTGELFF
>TRBJ1-1|TRBV5-1|-|-
TGCGCCACCACCTCAGGGCTAGACACTGAAGCTTTCTTT
CATTSGLDTEAFF
>TRBJ2-1|TRBV27|-|-
TGTGCCAGCTGCCTAGATGGGCCCCCTTACAATGAGCAGTTCTTC
CASCLDGPPYNEQFF
>TRBJ2-1|TRBV4-2|-|-
TGTGCCAGCAGCCAAGAGGGCATTAGCGAGCAGTTCTTC
CASSQEGISEQFF
>TRBJ2-3|TRBV18|-|-
TGTGCCAGCTCACCTTATCGTTCCGGGGGCACAGATACGCAGTATTTT
CASSPYRSGGTDTQYF
>TRBJ1-4|TRBV14|once|-
TGTGCCAGCAGCCAAGATGTGGGCAGGAGTGCAACTAATGAAAAACTGTTTTTT
CASSQDVGRSATNEKLFF
>TRBJ2-1|TRBV5-1|-|-
TGCGCCAGCAGCTTGGACCAGGGGACGGGAAATGAGCAGTTCTTC
CASSLDQGTGNEQFF
>TRBJ2-7|TRBV4-2|-|TRBD2
TGTGCCAGCAGCCAAGCCCCTTTGGGGGGGTCTATTAACGAGCAGTACTTC
CASSQAPLGGSINEQYF
>TRBJ1-4|TRBV11-2|-|TRBD1
TGTGCCAGCAGCTACGACAGGGCGACCTCAACTAATGAAAAACTGTTTTTT
CASSYDRATSTNEKLFF
>TRBJ2-3|TRBV7-2|-|-
TGTGCCAGCAGCTTAGTGGTTGGAGCCGTGCAAGATACGCAGTATTTT
CASSLVVGAVQDTQYF
>TRBJ2-3|TRBV7-9|-|-
TGTGCCAGCAGAACTAGTTGGGCTGGAGATACGCAGTATTTT
CASRTSWAGDTQYF
>TRBJ1-5|TRBV7-9|-|-
TGTGCCAGCCGGGGGACCGGCGGCAATCAGCCCCAGCATTTT
CASRGTGGNQPQHF
>TRBJ2-1|TRBV9|-|TRBD1
TGTGCCAGCAGCGTAGCGGACAGGACAGGGCATGAGCAGTTCTTC
CASSVADRTGHEQFF
>TRBJ2-6|TRBV4-1|-|-
TGCGCCAGCAGCCTCTTAGCAGGGACCAACGTCCTGACTTTC
CASSLLAGTNVLTF
>TRBJ2-1|TRBV2|-|TRBD2
TGTGCCAGCAGTGAGCGGGGGAGGCCCTCCTACAATGAGCAGTTCTTC
CASSERGRPSYNEQFF
>TRBJ1-1|TRBV4-1|-|-
TGCGCCAGCAGCCAAGGGGCGGGTGTAAGGGCTGAAGCTTTCTTT
CASSQGAGVRAEAFF
>TRBJ2-3|TRBV27|-|TRBD2
TGTGCCAGCAGTTTATGGGCTAGCGGGATGGGGACAGATACGCAGTATTTT
CASSLWASGMGTDTQYF
>TRBJ2-7|TRBV11-2|-|TRBD1
TGTGCCAGCAGCTTAGCCCCCGGGACAGGCTACGAGCAGTACTTC
CASSLAPGTGYEQYF
>TRBJ1-1|TRBV29-1|-|-
TGCAGCGTTATCCTCAGTGAGGGTGAAGCTTTCTTT
CSVILSEGEAFF
>TRBJ2-1|TRBV12-5|-|TRBD2
TGTGCTAGTGGTTTGGTACTAGCGGGAGGGCCCAATGAGCAGTTCTTC
CASGLVLAGGPNEQFF
>TRBJ2-7|TRBV5-1|-|-
TGCGCCAGCAGGCTCTCACCCCAGGTTGCTGGCTACGAGCAGTACTTC
CASRLSPQVAGYEQYF
>TRBJ1-1|TRBV18|-|-
TGTGCCAGCTCACCACAGAGGGACGGTGAAGCTTTCTTT
CASSPQRDGEAFF
>TRBJ2-1|TRBV27|-|TRBD2
TGTGCCAGCAGTTTATCCACGACTAGCGGGAGGCCCTACAATGAGCAGTTCTTC
CASSLSTTSGRPYNEQFF
>TRBJ2-7|TRBV7-6|-|-
TGTGCCAGCAGTCTGGACACGACCTACGAGCAGTACTTC
CASSLDTTYEQYF
>TRBJ2-5|TRBV29-1|-|TRBD2
TGCAGCGTTGAAGAAACTAGCGGGAGGGCGGGGGAGACCCAGTACTTC
CSVEETSGRAGETQYF
>TRBJ2-7|TRBV5-1|once|-
TGCGCCAGCAGCTTGGGGTGGGGGTCCTACTACGAGCAGTACTTC
CASSLGWGSYYEQYF
>TRBJ2-5|TRBV19|-|-
TGTGCCAGTAGTATAGTAGGAGGGGGAGAGACCCAGTACTTC
CASSIVGGGETQYF
>TRBJ1-2|TRBV7-9|-|-
TGTGCCAGCAGCTTAAGTGACGAGGGGATGAAAGGCTACACCTTC
CASSLSDEGMKGYTF
>TRBJ2-7|TRBV27|-|TRBD1
TGTGCCAGCAGTCCACCGGGACAGGGCTTTTGGGAGCAGTACTTC
CASSPPGQGFWEQYF
>TRBJ1-1|TRBV11-2|few|-
TGTGCCAGCAGCGCCAGACCTAGAATGAACACTGAAGCTTTCTTT
CASSARPRMNTEAFF
>TRBJ2-7|TRBV7-6|-|-
TGTGCCAGCAGCTTACGGGGTCATGAGGCCTACGAGCAGTACTTC
CASSLRGHEAYEQYF
>TRBJ1-1|TRBV28|-|TRBD1
TGTGCCAGCAGTTTATGGGCGGACAGGGAAGCTTTCTTT
CASSLWADREAFF
>TRBJ1-1|TRBV7-9|-|-
TGTGCCAGCAGCTCCCGAAGTGCGGACGCCCCGGGGGAAGCTTTCTTT
CASSSRSADAPGEAFF
>TRBJ1-2|TRBV4-1|-|-
TGCGCCAGCAGCCAAGGGAGGGGGGACTATGGCTACACCTTC
CASSQGRGDYGYTF
>TRBJ2-7|TRBV6-1|-|-
TGTGCCAGCAGTGAAGAAGTAGAGACTAGTGGGACCTACGAGCAGTACTTC
CASSEEVETSGTYEQYF
>TRBJ1-5|TRBV28|-|TRBD1
TGTGCCAGCAACGCGGACCGTGGGACAGGGTGGGTTGTCAATCAGCCCCAGCATTTT
CASNADRGTGWVVNQPQHF
>TRBJ2-1|TRBV19|few|TRBD1
TGTGCCAGTATCCGGGACAGAAGCAATGAGCAGTTCTTC
CASIRDRSNEQFF
>TRBJ2-2|TRBV4-1|-|TRBD1
TGCGCCAGCAGCCAAGTAAGGGGGCTAGGCACCGGGGAGCTGTTTTTT
CASSQVRGLGTGELFF
>TRBJ2-1|TRBV29-1|-|TRBD2
TGCAGCGTTGGCCAATATGGGGCGGGAGGGCTCAATGAGCAGTTCTTC
CSVGQYGAGGLNEQFF
>TRBJ2-1|TRBV11-2|-|-
TGTGCCAGCAGTCTCCGCGGGCCGCAGTTCTTC
CASSLRGPQFF
>TRBJ2-3|TRBV5-3|-|-
TGTGCCAGAAGCTTGTGGTTGCGGGGAGGCACAGATACGCAGTATTTT
CARSLWLRGGTDTQYF
>TRBJ1-2|TRBV6-5|-|-
TGTGCCAGCAGCCCCCTTAGCCCAAACTATGGCTACACCTTC
CASSPLSPNYGYTF
>TRBJ1-4|TRBV29-1|-|-
TGCAGCGCCGGATCTATTCGGACTAATGAAAAACTGTTTTTT
CSAGSIRTNEKLFF
>TRBJ2-2|TRBV28|-|TRBD1
TGTGCCACCAGGGGACAGGCCCAGGGGGAGCTGTTTTTT
CATRGQAQGELFF
>TRBJ2-3|TRBV28|-|-
TGTGCCAGCAGTTTCGGGGCGGGATCCACAGATACGCAGTATTTT
CASSFGAGSTDTQYF
>TRBJ2-7|TRBV7-2|-|TRBD2
TGTGCCAGCAGCGCCCTAGCGGTGAGCTCCTACGAGCAGTACTTC
CASSALAVSSYEQYF
>TRBJ1-1|TRBV9|-|TRBD1
TGTGCCAGCAGCGTCACGACAGGGAGGACCCTGAACACTGAAGCTTTCTTT
CASSVTTGRTLNTEAFF
>TRBJ1-4|TRBV6-6|-|TRBD1
TGTGCCAGCAGTTACCCTAAGACAGGGACGGAGGAAAAACTGTTTTTT
CASSYPKTGTEEKLFF